This T cell receptor beta chain was found in a study of cytomegalovirus exposure and HLA in healthy donors. A word on this clone: Its antigen remains unknown.

Vbeta (60) and Jbeta (13) primers were used in the PCR. Assay used: immunoSEQ multiplex PCR; TCRdb lists only in-frame clones, some missing. The sample table includes under 200,000 clones. The CDR3 length is 18 residues. Germline assignment: CDR1 ENHRY and CDR2 SYGVKD. V lost 0 bases to trimming and J lost 5 bases; unmatched junction nucleotides: 7. General study results and limits: The study designated about 180 TCR beta chains cytomegalovirus-associated. A previous analysis found most TCR beta V segments productive roughly 90% or roughly 30% of the time. Specific recognition of CMV antigens was confirmed in vitro for a few chains (all CMV-associated).

This chain links TRBV10-3 with TRBJ2-1; 13 bases are shared with TRBD2. Sequenced: PBMCs. The TCR sequence derives from a man aged 25 to 40 in good health and CMV-seronegative. The CDR3 DNA follows: TGTGCCATCAGTGAGTCGCTAAGAGGACTAGCGGGGGACAATGAGCAGTTCTTC. Translating it yields CAISESLRGLAGDNEQFF.